Each of the 8 T cell receptor beta chains below was sequenced from the same sample in a study of blood T cell repertoires in COVID-19. Using immunoSEQ multiplex PCR, the repertoire was profiled, and TCRdb retains in-frame clones only, with some absent. The sample has roughly 290,000 clones, about 82% seen once. The sequencing sample was made of peripheral blood. The source of these receptors is a woman between 50 and 59 years old with active or convalescent COVID-19.

Here the CDR3 reads CASSLPTAGWFF. CDR3 nucleotide sequence: TGTGCCAGCAGCCTCCCCACGGCCGGGTGGTTCTTC. The chain has TRBV28 and TRBJ2-1; D remains ambiguous. Germline lookup yields CDR1 MDHEN and CDR2 SYDVKM. This CDR3 comprises 12 residues. V lost 6 bases and J 15 bases, leaving 18 bases between the germline ends.

V is TRBV6-5 and J is TRBJ1-5; D not certain. The germline V gene encodes CDR1 MNHEY and CDR2 SVGAGI. The CDR3 spans 13 residues. With 5 bases removed from V and 7 bases from J, the gap between germline ends came to 12 bases. The CDR3: CASSPITDQPQHF. CDR3 nucleotides: TGTGCCAGCAGTCCCATCACAGACCAGCCCCAGCATTTT.

The CDR3: CSAGLAGGEQFF. The DNA of the CDR3 is TGCAGCGCCGGACTAGCGGGAGGCGAGCAGTTCTTC. The chain is built from TRBV29-1 and TRBJ2-1, with 14 nucleotides matching TRBD2. Germline CDR1 reads SQVTM; CDR2 reads ANQGSEA. V lost 7 bases to trimming and J lost 10 bases; unmatched junction nucleotides: 3. The CDR3 is made up of 12 amino acids.

The gene calls are TRBV3-1 (or the pseudogene TRBV3-2) and TRBJ2-5, with 11 bases identical to TRBD1. This CDR3 comprises 15 residues. Germline lookup yields CDR1 LGHDT and CDR2 YNNKEL (reference sequence). V shed 8 bases, J shed 5 bases, and the junction held 10 bases outside the gene matches. The CDR3 bases are TGTGCCAGCGCTACAAGGACAGGGGGCTCGGAGACCCAGTACTTC. Translation gives CASATRTGGSETQYF.

V is TRBV10-3 and J is TRBJ2-3, with TRBD2 as a possible D gene (6 bases). Germline assignment: CDR1 ENHRY and CDR2 SYGVKD. V was shortened by 8 bases and J by 6 bases, with 9 bases between the two germline ends. The CDR3 totals 11 residues. The CDR3 DNA follows: TGTGCCATCGGGGGGAAGGATACGCAGTATTTT. It encodes CAIGGKDTQYF.

V usage is TRBV2 and J usage is TRBJ1-3; D unclear. Germline V gene data show CDR1 as SNHLY and CDR2 as FYNNEI. Trimming shortened V by 6 bases and J by 2 bases, and 8 bases separated the two germline ends. CDR3 length: 13 amino acids. CDR3 DNA: TGTGCCAGCAGCGGGGAGGCTGGAAACACCATATATTTT. Its translation: CASSGEAGNTIYF. Full variable domain (remainder filled in from reference TRBV2 and TRBJ1-3): EPEVTQTPSHQVTQMGQEVILRCVPISNHLYFYWYRQILGQKVEFLVSFYNNEISEKSEIFDDQFSVERPDGSNFTLKIRSTKLEDSAMYFCASSGEAGNTIYFGEGSWLTVV.

This clone was observed once. The chain combines TRBV9 with TRBJ2-7; TRBD1 matches at 8 bases. The CDR3 runs to 15 residues. Germline V gene sequence: CDR1 SGDLS, CDR2 YYNGEE. Unmatched junction bases numbered 5, after V lost 1 base and J lost 2 bases. CDR3 in DNA: TGTGCCAGCAGCGTATCGGCACAGGGGGCCTACGAGCAGTACTTC. This gives the protein CASSVSAQGAYEQYF.

The chain uses TRBV18 and TRBJ1-5, with a tentative D call TRBD1 (5 bases). The V gene's germline CDR1 is KGHSH and CDR2 LQKENI. This CDR3 has 15 residues. Trimming removed 4 bases from V and 0 bases from J, with 10 bases in between. The CDR3 region has the DNA TGTGCCAGCTCACTAACGACAGATAGCAATCAGCCCCAGCATTTT. This sequence encodes CASSLTTDSNQPQHF.